The clone carrying this T cell receptor (beta chain) was observed a few times. TCRdb used MiXCR to reprocess the 5' RACE reads, holding one entry per CDR3 protein. There are 190,000 or so distinct CDR3 sequences in the sample; about 21% occur only once, and 23% lies in the top ten. The data are from a study of T-cell memory formation after mild COVID-19. The CDR3 has 13 residues. Germline CDR1 SGHRS, CDR2 YFSETQ. V dropped 4 bases and J dropped 6 bases, with 11 bases sitting between them. Sample: PBMCs or a T cell subset sorted from them (not recorded which). The chain joins TRBV5-1 to TRBJ2-1, with a weak D call TRBD2 (5 bases). This TCR was recovered from an adult woman who had mild COVID-19 (a few samples of this study predate the infection). Cell type and time point are not known. The CDR3 DNA follows: TGCGCCAGCAGCCCGACCGCGGGCAATGAGCAGTTCTTC. It is translated as CASSPTAGNEQFF. The complete variable domain, with remaining parts taken from reference TRBV5-1 and TRBJ2-1, reads KAGVTQTPRYLIKTRGQQVTLSCSPISGHRSVSWYQQTPGQGLQFLFEYFSETQRNKGNFPGRFSGRQFSNSRSEMNVSTLELGDSALYLCASSPTAGNEQFFGPGTRLTVL.